Included here is one T cell receptor beta chain sequence, with context. Its antigen is currently unknown. This sample is part of a study of monozygotic twins with inflammatory bowel disease. The study, taken as a whole, reports: Reduced clonotype sharing with other individuals was observed in IBD patients relative to healthy twins, especially with disease activity.

Germline V gene lookup returns CDR1 LNHDA and CDR2 SQIVND (reference sequence). The CDR3 has 15 amino acids. For each CDR3 protein, TCRdb gives one entry from its re-call of the 5' RACE reads, without DNA. The sample's table shows approximately 400,000 distinct CDR3 sequences. Sequenced material: blood. The gene calls are TRBV19 and TRBJ1-5. The source of this sequence is a human donor with ulcerative colitis or Crohn's disease, or a healthy co-twin of an affected twin (not recorded which). The CDR3 loop reads CASSMTVGRNQPQHF.